A single sample is the source of the 22 T cell receptor beta chains below, sequenced in a study of vaccination effects on CD4 cells after COVID-19. Antigens of these TCRs are unknown. Sequencing followed a ViraFEST assay step that expanded antigen-specific CD4+ T cells with viral peptide pools. Culture lasted around eleven days before CD4+ T cell isolation. Clones were sequenced by immunoSEQ multiplex PCR, and TCRdb holds only the in-frame ones, with some missing. The data contain roughly 61,000 clones, about four fifths of them singletons. Sequenced here: CD4+ T cells from PBMCs cultured with HCoV-229E spike peptides, sampled before COVID-19 vaccination. The receptor source for this set is a human donor who received a COVID-19 vaccine.

This clone showed up just once. This rearrangement joins TRBV28 to TRBJ2-1; D is perhaps TRBD1 (6 bases). CDR1 MDHEN and CDR2 SYDVKM come from the germline V gene. With 2 bases removed from V and 5 bases from J, the gap between germline ends came to 13 bases. This CDR3 comprises 15 residues. CDR3 loop: CASSLPGAKNNEQFF. In DNA form, the CDR3 reads TGTGCCAGCAGTTTACCAGGGGCCAAAAACAATGAGCAGTTCTTC.

The chain recombines TRBV6-5 with TRBJ2-1, with D tentatively TRBD1 (6 bases). The CDR3 spans 15 residues. V was shortened by 6 bases and J by 6 bases, with 18 bases between the two germline ends. Germline CDR1 reads MNHEY; CDR2 reads SVGAGI. The CDR3, as DNA: TGTGCCAGCAGCGACTTCCCGACAGGTCTCAATGAGCAGTTCTTC. Its translation: CASSDFPTGLNEQFF.

Only one count was recorded for this clone. The rearrangement links TRBV6-6 to TRBJ1-1, with D unresolved. Germline V gene data show CDR1 as MNHNY and CDR2 as SVGAGI (reference sequence). The CDR3 contains 15 residues. V lost 0 bases and J 1 base, leaving 9 bases between the germline ends. CDR3 loop: CASSYSTPANTEAFF. The CDR3 DNA is TGTGCCAGCAGTTACTCGACGCCAGCGAACACTGAAGCTTTCTTT.

The gene calls are TRBV7-9 and TRBJ2-7, with 7 nucleotides matching TRBD1. CDR1 is SEHNR and CDR2 is FQNEAQ in the germline V gene (reference sequence). CDR3 size: 14 residues. V shed 5 bases and J 2 bases; nucleotides not matched to a gene: 6. This chain's CDR3 is CASSIRGGPYEQYV. The CDR3 nucleotides read TGTGCCAGCAGCATAAGAGGGGGCCCCTACGAGCAGTACGTC.

J is TRBJ1-3 and V is TRBV9, with D perhaps matching TRBD1 (5 bases). The germline V gene encodes CDR1 SGDLS and CDR2 YYNGEE. CDR3 length equals 17 residues. The V end lost 4 bases, the J end lost 0 bases, and 17 bases lay between the germline ends. The CDR3 is CASSPRREGYSGNTIYF. CDR3 bases: TGTGCCAGCAGCCCCCGCAGGGAGGGCTACTCTGGAAACACCATATATTTT.

V is TRBV23-1 and J is TRBJ2-7; 7 nucleotides match TRBD2. TRBV23-1 is an ORF, and what it does is uncertain. With 2 bases clipped from V and 2 bases from J, the junction kept 3 bases outside the gene matches. The CDR3 has 14 amino acids. CDR3 nucleotide sequence: TGCGCCAGCAGTCAAGATGGGGGGGCCTACGAGCAGTACGTC. It is translated as CASSQDGGAYEQYV.

V gene TRBV21-1 combines with J gene TRBJ2-7; the D call of TRBD2 is as the table states it, not checked on the DNA. TRBV21-1 is a listed pseudogene. The CDR3 loop spans 12 amino acids. CDR3 in DNA: TGTGCCAGCAGCAAGAAACTCGCGAAGCAGTACGTC. This translates into CASSKKLAKQYV.

The V and J genes are TRBV7-6 and TRBJ2-3, with TRBD2 identical over 7 bases. This CDR3 contains 15 residues. Germline V gene data show CDR1 as SGHVS and CDR2 as FNYEAQ. With V trimmed by 7 bases and J by 1 base, 8 bases remained unmatched. The DNA of the CDR3 is TGTGCCAGCACCCTGACTAGCCTCGGCACAGATACGCAGTATTTT. It yields the protein CASTLTSLGTDTQYF.

The V and J genes are TRBV19 and TRBJ1-1, with D unresolved. V was cut by 2 bases and J by 6 bases, with 10 bases left in between. The germline V gene has CDR1 LNHDA and CDR2 SQIVND (reference sequence). CDR3 length: 13 residues. The CDR3 sequence is CASSITREPEAFF. CDR3 nucleotide sequence: TGTGCCAGTAGTATAACGAGAGAGCCTGAAGCTTTCTTT.

V gene TRBV5-4 combines with J gene TRBJ2-1; TRBD2 agrees at 7 bases. The V segment lost 4 bases and the J segment 5 bases; nucleotides outside the gene matches: 12. Germline V lookup: CDR1 SGHNT, CDR2 YYREEE (reference sequence). The CDR3 runs to 16 residues. The CDR3 loop reads CASSVPLAAGNNEQFF. In DNA, the CDR3 is TGTGCCAGCAGCGTACCGCTAGCGGCAGGAAACAATGAGCAGTTCTTC.

The chain couples TRBV27 to TRBJ1-2; unclear D gene. The CDR3 has 13 residues. The germline V gene has CDR1 MNHEY and CDR2 SMNVEV (reference sequence). The V gene lost 6 bases and the J gene lost 7 bases, with 15 bases spanning the gap. CDR3 amino acids: CASRGRVVGGYTF. The CDR3 nucleotides are TGTGCCAGCAGGGGCAGAGTTGTGGGTGGCTACACCTTC.

This clone has only a few counts. The chain is built from TRBV6-6 and TRBJ1-6; D remains ambiguous. V shed 4 bases and J shed 9 bases, with 7 bases lying between them. Germline-derived CDR1 and CDR2 are MNHNY and SVGAGI (reference sequence). The CDR3 is made up of 12 amino acids. The CDR3 here is CASSSTGSPLHF. The CDR3 DNA reads TGTGCCAGCAGTTCAACCGGTTCACCCCTCCACTTT.

This rearrangement joins TRBV18 to TRBJ1-1; D not certain. CDR1 and CDR2 (germline): KGHSH, LQKENI. The ends were cut back, 3 bases at V and 0 bases at J, with 14 bases in the middle. The CDR3 spans 16 residues. CDR3 protein: CASSPTVAGVNTEAFF. The CDR3 nucleotides are TGTGCCAGCTCACCGACGGTGGCAGGTGTGAACACTGAAGCTTTCTTT.

The chain carries TRBV7-9 and TRBJ1-1; D unresolved. Deletions cut 4 bases from V and 1 base from J, with 4 bases between. Germline V gives CDR1 SEHNR, CDR2 FQNEAQ (reference sequence). The CDR3 is 12 amino acids. As DNA, the CDR3 is TGTGCCAGCAGCTCACAGAACACTGAAGCTTTCTTT. Protein product: CASSSQNTEAFF.

This clone has only one observation. This sequence joins TRBV11-1 and TRBJ2-1; 7 bases are a match to TRBD2. Germline loops: CDR1 SGHAT, CDR2 FQDESV (reference sequence). V lost 5 bases to trimming and J lost 3 bases; unmatched junction nucleotides: 10. This CDR3 is 16 amino acids long. The CDR3 bases are TGTGCCAGCAGCACCGGGTCTCCGGGAGGCTACAATGAGCAGTTCTTC. Translation gives CASSTGSPGGYNEQFF. The variable domain in full, with the rest retrieved from reference TRBV11-1 and TRBJ2-1, is EAEVAQSPRYKITEKSQAVAFWCDPISGHATLYWYRQILGQGPELLVQFQDESVVDDSQLPKDRFSAERLKGVDSTLKIQPAELGDSAMYLCASSTGSPGGYNEQFFGPGTRLTVL.

This clone was seen more than once but under ten times. The chain carries TRBV5-4 and TRBJ1-2, with TRBD1 matching over 9 bases. CDR3 length: 14 amino acids. The V and J ends lost 5 bases and 10 bases, in that order; junction bases with no gene match: 12. CDR1 and CDR2 (germline): SGHNT, YYREEE (reference sequence). The CDR3, as DNA: TGTGCCAGCAGACCCGACAGGGGGTGGGATTCCTACACCTTC. Protein: CASRPDRGWDSYTF.

The chain uses TRBV4-3 and TRBJ2-7, with D possibly matching TRBD2 (5 bases). Germline lookup yields CDR1 LGHNA and CDR2 YSLEER. There are 17 residues in the CDR3. Trimming pared 1 base from V and 3 bases from J, leaving 19 bases between. DNA for the CDR3: TGCGCCAGCAGCCAAGTAGGACGGGGATGCGGAGACTACGAGCAGTACGTC. Translating it yields CASSQVGRGCGDYEQYV.

In this sample, this clone turned up a few times. The J gene is TRBJ2-2, the V gene TRBV7-3; TRBD1 agrees at 8 bases. Losses at the gene ends were 8 bases for V and 5 bases for J; bases not matched to a gene: 4. Germline loops: CDR1 SGHTA, CDR2 FQGTGA. The CDR3 sequence is 13 residues long. The CDR3: CASGQGETGELFF. CDR3 DNA: TGTGCCAGCGGACAGGGCGAAACCGGGGAGCTGTTTTTT.

This clone turned up a few times. V is TRBV28 and J is TRBJ1-2; no reliable D call. This CDR3 region has 11 residues. Germline-derived CDR1 and CDR2 are MDHEN and SYDVKM. Trimming cost V 5 bases and J 2 bases, with 3 bases left between them. CDR3 sequence: CASSTNYGYTF. CDR3 in DNA: TGTGCCAGCAGTACCAACTATGGCTACACCTTC.

The genes are TRBV3-1 (or the pseudogene TRBV3-2) and TRBJ2-3; D gene unclear. The germline gives CDR1 LGHDT, CDR2 YNNKEL (reference sequence). The CDR3 length is 14 residues. The ends were cut back, 5 bases at V and 7 bases at J, with 16 bases in the middle. The CDR3 is CASSSSLPRNTQYF. CDR3 DNA sequence: TGTGCCAGCAGCTCAAGCCTACCTCGGAATACGCAGTATTTT.

The chain recombines TRBV7-8 with TRBJ2-1; D is unresolved. The ends were cut back, 1 base at V and 2 bases at J, with 9 bases in the middle. The germline gives CDR1 SGHVS, CDR2 FQNEAQ. This CDR3 has 15 amino acids. Here the CDR3 DNA reads TGTGCCAGCAGCTTAGGTACAGCTGCCTACAATGAGCAGTTCTTC. It translates to CASSLGTAAYNEQFF. Drawing the rest from reference TRBV7-8 and TRBJ2-1, the complete variable domain is GAGVSQSPRYKVAKRGQDVALRCDPISGHVSLFWYQQALGQGPEFLTYFQNEAQLDKSGLPSDRFFAERPEGSVSTLKIQRTQQEDSAVYLCASSLGTAAYNEQFFGPGTRLTVL.

The chain links TRBV6-2 or TRBV6-3 to TRBJ2-2; 8 bases agree with TRBD1. Germline assignment: CDR1 MNHEY and CDR2 SVGEGT. Unmatched junction bases numbered 7, after V lost 6 bases and J lost 1 base. The CDR3 loop spans 16 amino acids. CDR3 amino acids: CASSPPGTGNTGELFF. CDR3 sequence (DNA): TGTGCCAGCAGCCCCCCCGGGACAGGGAACACCGGGGAGCTGTTTTTT.